This record covers a single T cell receptor (beta chain). The sample belongs to a study of cytomegalovirus exposure and HLA in healthy donors. The primer mix had 60 Vbeta and 13 Jbeta primers. Using immunoSEQ multiplex PCR, the repertoire was profiled, and TCRdb retains in-frame clones only, with some absent. The table has 91,000 or so clones, around 80% seen once. Germline V CDR1 and CDR2: MNHEY, SVGAGI. This CDR3 region has 13 residues. This receptor was taken from a man between 25 and 39 years old in good health and CMV-seropositive. This sequence joins TRBV6-5 and TRBJ2-7; D may be TRBD1 (6 bases). The specimen was PBMCs. The CDR3 DNA reads TGTGCTTCTAGGGCAGGGGCCACCTACGAGCAGTACGTC. Protein: CASRAGATYEQYV.